Listed below are T cell receptor beta chains from one sample, sequenced in a study of T cell responses to AZD1222 COVID-19 vaccine. Some clones are missing from TCRdb's copy, which holds only in-frame ones; the method was immunoSEQ multiplex PCR. This table has roughly 150,000 clones, approximately 91% appearing once. The sequencing used peripheral blood, collected after recovery from COVID-19. Receptors were obtained from an adult who had recovered from COVID-19. Both conserved end residues are part of each CDR3. A D gene is named only where the DNA matches it firmly. Rows give clone size only sometimes, using once, few, many, or a class for an expanded clone.

abundance: once; len: 16; d_gene: TRBD1; j_gene: TRBJ2-2; v_gene: TRBV11-2; CDR3nt: TGTGCCAGCAGCTTTGGTGGGACAGGGATTGCCGGGGAGCTGTTTTTT; CDR3aa: CASSFGGTGIAGELFF
abundance: NA; len: 17; d_gene: TRBD1; j_gene: TRBJ2-7; v_gene: TRBV5-1; CDR3nt: TGCGCCAGCAGCTTTACCGGGACAGGGGGCGAAAAGAACGAGCAGTACTTC; CDR3aa: CASSFTGTGGEKNEQYF
abundance: NA; len: 17; d_gene: TRBD2; j_gene: TRBJ2-2; v_gene: TRBV9; CDR3nt: TGTGCCAGCAGCGTAGTGGGTAGCGGGAGTGGCACCGGGGAGCTGTTTTTT; CDR3aa: CASSVVGSGSGTGELFF
abundance: NA; len: 15; d_gene: NA; j_gene: TRBJ2-6; v_gene: TRBV25-1; CDR3nt: TGTGCCAGCAGTGACAGGGAGGCTGGGGCCAACGTCCTGACTTTC; CDR3aa: CASSDREAGANVLTF
abundance: NA; len: 17; d_gene: TRBD1; j_gene: TRBJ2-7; v_gene: TRBV7-2; CDR3nt: TGTGCCAGCACCACCCGAAGCTCCGGGACAGGGCACTACGAGCAGTACTTC; CDR3aa: CASTTRSSGTGHYEQYF
abundance: NA; len: 13; d_gene: NA; j_gene: TRBJ1-2; v_gene: TRBV6-4; CDR3nt: TGTGCCAGCAGTGACGGACCGGGATATGGCTACACCTTC; CDR3aa: CASSDGPGYGYTF
abundance: NA; len: 14; d_gene: NA; j_gene: TRBJ2-5; v_gene: TRBV27; CDR3nt: TGTGCCAGCAGTTTATCTGGATCGCGGGAGACCCAGTACTTC; CDR3aa: CASSLSGSRETQYF
abundance: NA; len: 14; d_gene: NA; j_gene: TRBJ2-7; v_gene: TRBV9; CDR3nt: TGTGCCAGCAGCGTAGGTGGGGGCGGTTACGAGCAGTACTTC; CDR3aa: CASSVGGGGYEQYF
abundance: NA; len: 16; d_gene: NA; j_gene: TRBJ2-1; v_gene: TRBV21-1; CDR3nt: TGTGCCAGCAGCAAAGTCGGTAGCGGGAGGGCCAATGAGCAGTTCTTC; CDR3aa: CASSKVGSGRANEQFF
abundance: NA; len: 17; d_gene: TRBD1; j_gene: TRBJ1-2; v_gene: TRBV28; CDR3nt: TGTGCCAGCACCTCTCTTTCGGGCGAGGACAGGGGGCTTGGCTACACCTTC; CDR3aa: CASTSLSGEDRGLGYTF
abundance: NA; len: 13; d_gene: NA; j_gene: TRBJ2-3; v_gene: TRBV28; CDR3nt: TGTGCCAGCAGGATGCCAGCTACAGATACGCAGTATTTT; CDR3aa: CASRMPATDTQYF
abundance: NA; len: 14; d_gene: TRBD1; j_gene: TRBJ1-2; v_gene: TRBV5-4; CDR3nt: TGTGCCAGCAGCCCGACAGGGCAGTACCCTGGCTACACCTTC; CDR3aa: CASSPTGQYPGYTF
abundance: NA; len: 13; d_gene: NA; j_gene: TRBJ1-1; v_gene: TRBV10-3; CDR3nt: TGTGCCATCAGTGAGGAACAGAACACTGAAGCTTTCTTT; CDR3aa: CAISEEQNTEAFF
abundance: NA; len: 12; d_gene: NA; j_gene: TRBJ2-1; v_gene: TRBV3-1/TRBV3-2; CDR3nt: TGTGCCAGCAGCCTCCTCGTGACTGAGCAGTTCTTC; CDR3aa: CASSLLVTEQFF
abundance: NA; len: 14; d_gene: NA; j_gene: TRBJ2-5; v_gene: TRBV5-6; CDR3nt: TGTGCCAGCAGCTTGTGGGGGGGGCAGCAGACCCAGTACTTC; CDR3aa: CASSLWGGQQTQYF
abundance: NA; len: 15; d_gene: NA; j_gene: TRBJ2-7; v_gene: TRBV24-1; CDR3nt: TGTGCCACCAGTGATCCTCCCGGTAGGGTCTACGAGCAGTACTTC; CDR3aa: CATSDPPGRVYEQYF
abundance: NA; len: 11; d_gene: NA; j_gene: TRBJ2-7; v_gene: TRBV19; CDR3nt: TGTGCCAGTAGTATCGGGTACGAGCAGTACTTT; CDR3aa: CASSIGYEQYF
abundance: NA; len: 14; d_gene: TRBD1; j_gene: TRBJ1-2; v_gene: TRBV7-9; CDR3nt: TGTGCCAGCAGCCCGGGACAGGGGGCGGGTGGCTACACCTTC; CDR3aa: CASSPGQGAGGYTF
abundance: NA; len: 13; d_gene: NA; j_gene: TRBJ1-1; v_gene: TRBV12-5; CDR3nt: TGTGCTAGTGGTTTGACAGTCGGCGCTGAAGCTTTCTTT; CDR3aa: CASGLTVGAEAFF
abundance: NA; len: 15; d_gene: TRBD1; j_gene: TRBJ2-3; v_gene: TRBV28; CDR3nt: TGTGCCAGCAGTTCCGCCGGGACAGCAAGAGATACGCAGTATTTT; CDR3aa: CASSSAGTARDTQYF
abundance: NA; len: 14; d_gene: NA; j_gene: TRBJ2-7; v_gene: TRBV28; CDR3nt: TGTGCCAGCAGTTTAGCTGGTCAGTACTACGAGCAGTACTTC; CDR3aa: CASSLAGQYYEQYF
abundance: NA; len: 13; d_gene: NA; j_gene: TRBJ2-7; v_gene: TRBV19; CDR3nt: TGTGCCAGTAAGGTTCCCAGCTCCTACGAGCAGTACTTC; CDR3aa: CASKVPSSYEQYF
abundance: NA; len: 15; d_gene: NA; j_gene: TRBJ2-3; v_gene: TRBV7-3; CDR3nt: TGTGCCAGCAGTACTCTAGAGGGGTCGGGAGATACGCAGTATTTT; CDR3aa: CASSTLEGSGDTQYF
abundance: NA; len: 13; d_gene: NA; j_gene: TRBJ2-5; v_gene: TRBV28; CDR3nt: TGTGCCAGCAGTTTCCAGGGGAGGCAGACCCAGTACTTC; CDR3aa: CASSFQGRQTQYF
abundance: NA; len: 16; d_gene: TRBD2; j_gene: TRBJ2-2; v_gene: TRBV5-1; CDR3nt: TGCGCCAGCAGCGACGGAGCGGGGGGGCCGACCGGGGAGCTGTTTTTT; CDR3aa: CASSDGAGGPTGELFF
abundance: NA; len: 13; d_gene: NA; j_gene: TRBJ2-3; v_gene: TRBV18; CDR3nt: TGTGCCAGCTCTCTCACAGGGACAGATACGCAGTATTTT; CDR3aa: CASSLTGTDTQYF
abundance: NA; len: 11; d_gene: NA; j_gene: TRBJ1-1; v_gene: TRBV6-1; CDR3nt: TGTGCCAGCGCGCGGGTCACTGAAGCTTTCTTT; CDR3aa: CASARVTEAFF